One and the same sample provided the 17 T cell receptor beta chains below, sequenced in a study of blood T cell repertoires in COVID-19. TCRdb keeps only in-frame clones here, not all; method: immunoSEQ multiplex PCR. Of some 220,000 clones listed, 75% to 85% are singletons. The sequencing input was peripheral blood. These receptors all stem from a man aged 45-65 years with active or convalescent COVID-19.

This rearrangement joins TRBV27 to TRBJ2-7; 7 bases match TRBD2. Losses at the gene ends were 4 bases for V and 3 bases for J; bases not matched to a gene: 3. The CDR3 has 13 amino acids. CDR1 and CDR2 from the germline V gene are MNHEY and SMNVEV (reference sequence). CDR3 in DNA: TGTGCCAGCAGTTACCAGCGGGGCTACGAGCAGTACTTC. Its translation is CASSYQRGYEQYF.

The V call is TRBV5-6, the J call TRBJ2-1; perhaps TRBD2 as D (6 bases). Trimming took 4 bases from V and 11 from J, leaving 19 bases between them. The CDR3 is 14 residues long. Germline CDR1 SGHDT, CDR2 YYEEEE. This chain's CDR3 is CASSGASPGLKQFF. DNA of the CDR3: TGTGCCAGCAGCGGGGCCTCCCCGGGACTTAAGCAGTTCTTC.

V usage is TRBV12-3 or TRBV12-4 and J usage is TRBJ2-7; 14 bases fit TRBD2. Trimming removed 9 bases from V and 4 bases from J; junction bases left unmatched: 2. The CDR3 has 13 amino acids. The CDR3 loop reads CASRTSGRYEQYF. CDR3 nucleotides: TGTGCCAGTCGGACTAGCGGGAGGTACGAGCAGTACTTC.

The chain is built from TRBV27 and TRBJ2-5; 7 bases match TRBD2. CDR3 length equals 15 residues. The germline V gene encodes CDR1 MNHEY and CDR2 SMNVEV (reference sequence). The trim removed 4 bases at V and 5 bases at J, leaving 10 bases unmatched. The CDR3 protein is CASSSAGLISETQYF. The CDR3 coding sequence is TGTGCCAGCAGTTCGGCGGGACTAATTTCGGAGACCCAGTACTTC.

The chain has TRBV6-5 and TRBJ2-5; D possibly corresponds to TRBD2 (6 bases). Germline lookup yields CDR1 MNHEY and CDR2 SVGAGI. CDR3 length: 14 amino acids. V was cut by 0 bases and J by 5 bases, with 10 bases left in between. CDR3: CASSYSGGVETQYF. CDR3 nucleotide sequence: TGTGCCAGCAGTTACTCAGGAGGGGTGGAGACCCAGTACTTC.

The CDR3 region is CASIDRIGNTIYF. The CDR3 region has the DNA TGCGCCAGCATAGACAGAATTGGAAACACCATATATTTT. The J gene is TRBJ1-3, the V gene TRBV4-1; possible D gene TRBD1, 5 bases. Germline V gene lookup returns CDR1 MGHRA and CDR2 YSYEKL. V lost 7 bases, J lost 3 bases, and 10 bases lay in between. The CDR3 is 13 residues long.

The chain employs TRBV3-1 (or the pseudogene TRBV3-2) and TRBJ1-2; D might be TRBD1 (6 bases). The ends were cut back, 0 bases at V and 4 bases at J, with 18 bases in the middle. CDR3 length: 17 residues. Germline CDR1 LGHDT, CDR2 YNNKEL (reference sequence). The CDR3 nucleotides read TGTGCCAGCAGCCAAGATTGGGGGGGCCGGGGAAGCTATGGCTACACCTTC. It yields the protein CASSQDWGGRGSYGYTF.

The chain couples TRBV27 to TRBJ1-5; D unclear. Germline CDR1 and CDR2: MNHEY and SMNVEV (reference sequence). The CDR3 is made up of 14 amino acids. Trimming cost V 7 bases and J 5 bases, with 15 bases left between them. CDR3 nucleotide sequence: TGTGCCAGCAAATTATCGTGGGGAGATCAGCCCCAGCATTTT. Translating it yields CASKLSWGDQPQHF.

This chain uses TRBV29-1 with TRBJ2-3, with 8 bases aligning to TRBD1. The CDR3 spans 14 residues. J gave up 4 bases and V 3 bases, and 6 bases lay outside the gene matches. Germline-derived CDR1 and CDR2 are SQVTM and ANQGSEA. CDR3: CSVERSRGPDTQYF. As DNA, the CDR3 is TGCAGCGTTGAGCGTTCCAGGGGGCCAGATACGCAGTATTTT.

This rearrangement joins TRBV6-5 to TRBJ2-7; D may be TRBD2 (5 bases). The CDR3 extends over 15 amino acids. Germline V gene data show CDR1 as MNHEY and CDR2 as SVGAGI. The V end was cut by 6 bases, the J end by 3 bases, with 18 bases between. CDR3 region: CASSPGRSGIYEQYF. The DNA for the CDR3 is TGTGCCAGCAGCCCGGGCAGGAGCGGAATCTACGAGCAGTACTTC.

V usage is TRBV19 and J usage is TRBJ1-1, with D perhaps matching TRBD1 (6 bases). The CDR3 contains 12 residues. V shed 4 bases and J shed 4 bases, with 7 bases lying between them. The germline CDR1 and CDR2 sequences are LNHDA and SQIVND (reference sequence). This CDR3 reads CASSTGATEAFF. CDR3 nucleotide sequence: TGTGCCAGTAGTACAGGGGCCACTGAAGCTTTCTTT.

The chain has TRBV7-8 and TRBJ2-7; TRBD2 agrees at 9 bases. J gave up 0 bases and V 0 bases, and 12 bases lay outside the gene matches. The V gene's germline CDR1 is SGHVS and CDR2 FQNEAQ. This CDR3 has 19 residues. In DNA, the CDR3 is TGTGCCAGCAGCTTAGCCCGTCAGGCGGGAGGGCCCAGCTCCTACGAGCAGTACTTC. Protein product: CASSLARQAGGPSSYEQYF. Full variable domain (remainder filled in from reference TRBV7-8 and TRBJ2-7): GAGVSQSPRYKVAKRGQDVALRCDPISGHVSLFWYQQALGQGPEFLTYFQNEAQLDKSGLPSDRFFAERPEGSVSTLKIQRTQQEDSAVYLCASSLARQAGGPSSYEQYFGPGTRLTVT.

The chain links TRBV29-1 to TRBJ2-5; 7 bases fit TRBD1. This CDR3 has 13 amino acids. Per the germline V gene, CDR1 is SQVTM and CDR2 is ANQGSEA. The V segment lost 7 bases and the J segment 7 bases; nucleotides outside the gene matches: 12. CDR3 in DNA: TGCAGCGGCATACAGGGGAGATGGGGGACCCAGTACTTC. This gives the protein CSGIQGRWGTQYF. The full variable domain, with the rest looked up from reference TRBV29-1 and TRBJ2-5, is SAVISQKPSRDICQRGTSLTIQCQVDSQVTMMFWYRQQPGQSLTLIATANQGSEATYESGFVIDKFPISRPNLTFSTLTVSNMSPEDSSIYLCSGIQGRWGTQYFGPGTRLLVL.

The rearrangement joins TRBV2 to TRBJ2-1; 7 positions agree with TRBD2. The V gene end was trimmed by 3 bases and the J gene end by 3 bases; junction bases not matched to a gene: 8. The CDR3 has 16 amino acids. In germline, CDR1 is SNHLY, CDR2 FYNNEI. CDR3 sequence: CASSEYAGVVYNEQFF. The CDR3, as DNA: TGTGCCAGCAGTGAGTATGCGGGGGTGGTCTACAATGAGCAGTTCTTC.

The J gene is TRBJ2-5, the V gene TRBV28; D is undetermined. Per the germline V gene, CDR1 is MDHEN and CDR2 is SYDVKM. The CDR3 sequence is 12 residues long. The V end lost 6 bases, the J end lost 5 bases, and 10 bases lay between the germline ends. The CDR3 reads CASSSYRETQYF. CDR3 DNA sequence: TGTGCCAGCAGCTCCTATCGGGAGACCCAGTACTTC.

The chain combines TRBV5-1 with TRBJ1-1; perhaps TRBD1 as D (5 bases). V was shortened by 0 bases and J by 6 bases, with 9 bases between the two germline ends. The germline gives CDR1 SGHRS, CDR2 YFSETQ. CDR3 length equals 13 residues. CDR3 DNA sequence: TGCGCCAGCAGCTTGGGTGACAGCCCTGAAGCTTTCTTT. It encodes CASSLGDSPEAFF.

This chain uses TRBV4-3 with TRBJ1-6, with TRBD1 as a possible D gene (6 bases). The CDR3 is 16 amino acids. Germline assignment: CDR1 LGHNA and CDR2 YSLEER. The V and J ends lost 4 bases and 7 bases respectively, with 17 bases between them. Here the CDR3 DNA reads TGCGCCAGCAGCCTAACAGTACAGGGCGGGAATTCACCCCTCCACTTT. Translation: CASSLTVQGGNSPLHF.